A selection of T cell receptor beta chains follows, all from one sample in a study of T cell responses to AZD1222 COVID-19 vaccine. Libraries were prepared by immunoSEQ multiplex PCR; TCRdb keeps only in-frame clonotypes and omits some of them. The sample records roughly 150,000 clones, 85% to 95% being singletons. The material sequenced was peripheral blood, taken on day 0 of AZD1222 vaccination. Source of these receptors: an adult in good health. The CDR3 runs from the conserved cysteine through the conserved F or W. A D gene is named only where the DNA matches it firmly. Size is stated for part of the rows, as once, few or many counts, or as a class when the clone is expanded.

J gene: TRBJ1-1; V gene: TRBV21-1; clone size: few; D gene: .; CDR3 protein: CASILTARSTEAFF; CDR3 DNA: TGTGCCAGCATCCTGACGGCCCGTAGTACTGAAGCTTTCTTT
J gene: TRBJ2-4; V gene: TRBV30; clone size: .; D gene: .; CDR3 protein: CAWGGAVNGKNIQYF; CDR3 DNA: TGTGCCTGGGGGGGCGCCGTGAATGGCAAAAACATTCAGTACTTC
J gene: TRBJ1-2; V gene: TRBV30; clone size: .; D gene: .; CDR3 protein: CAWSVTSNYGYTF; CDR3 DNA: TGTGCCTGGAGTGTCACCTCTAACTATGGCTACACCTTC
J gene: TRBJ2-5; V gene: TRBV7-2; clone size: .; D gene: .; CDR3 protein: CASSISGDQETQYF; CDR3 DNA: TGTGCCAGCAGCATATCAGGCGACCAAGAGACCCAGTACTTC
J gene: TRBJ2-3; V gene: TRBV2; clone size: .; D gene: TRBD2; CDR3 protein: CASSESGTSGGVHTDTQYF; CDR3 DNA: TGTGCCAGCAGTGAATCAGGGACTAGCGGGGGGGTCCACACAGATACGCAGTATTTT
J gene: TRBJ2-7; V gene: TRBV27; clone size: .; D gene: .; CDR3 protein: CASSLQGLYEQYF; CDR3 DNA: TGTGCCAGCAGTCTACAGGGACTCTACGAGCAGTACTTC
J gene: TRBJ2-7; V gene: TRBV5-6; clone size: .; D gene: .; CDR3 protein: CASSFQAYEQYF; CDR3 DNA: TGTGCCAGCAGCTTTCAGGCCTACGAGCAGTACTTC
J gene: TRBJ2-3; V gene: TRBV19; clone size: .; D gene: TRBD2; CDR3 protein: CASTLSGAPSDTQYF; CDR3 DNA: TGTGCCAGTACCCTAAGCGGGGCTCCCTCAGATACGCAGTATTTT
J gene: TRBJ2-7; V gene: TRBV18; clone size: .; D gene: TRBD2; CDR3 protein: CASSPGREAYEQYF; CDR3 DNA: TGTGCCAGCTCACCGGGACGGGAGGCCTACGAGCAGTACTTC
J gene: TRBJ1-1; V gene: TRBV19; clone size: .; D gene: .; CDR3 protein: CATTWGRNMNTEAFF; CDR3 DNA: TGTGCCACCACATGGGGCAGGAACATGAACACTGAAGCTTTCTTT
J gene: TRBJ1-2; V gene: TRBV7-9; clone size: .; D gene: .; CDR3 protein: CASSQVTYGYTF; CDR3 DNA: TGTGCCAGCAGCCAAGTAACCTATGGCTACACCTTC
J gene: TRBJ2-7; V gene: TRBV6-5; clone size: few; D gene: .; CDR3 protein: CASSAPKGPIYEQYF; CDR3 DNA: TGTGCCAGCAGCGCACCGAAGGGACCGATCTACGAGCAGTACTTC
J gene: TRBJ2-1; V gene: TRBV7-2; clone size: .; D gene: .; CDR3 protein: CASSYDRRSYNEQFF; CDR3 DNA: TGTGCCAGCAGCTATGATCGGCGGTCCTACAATGAGCAGTTCTTC
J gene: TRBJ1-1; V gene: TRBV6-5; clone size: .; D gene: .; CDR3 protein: CASSYSGQIMNTEAFF; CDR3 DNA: TGTGCCAGCAGTTACTCGGGCCAAATCATGAACACTGAAGCTTTCTTT
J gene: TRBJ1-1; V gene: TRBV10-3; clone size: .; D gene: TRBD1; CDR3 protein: CAIGQGEAWNTEAFF; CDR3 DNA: TGTGCCATCGGGCAGGGGGAGGCGTGGAACACTGAAGCTTTCTTT
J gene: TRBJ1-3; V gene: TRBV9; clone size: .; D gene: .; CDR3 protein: CASSVGRTASGNTIYF; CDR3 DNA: TGTGCCAGCAGCGTAGGTAGGACAGCCTCTGGAAACACCATATATTTT
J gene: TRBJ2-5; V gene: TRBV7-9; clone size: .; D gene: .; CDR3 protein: CASNDGQGLGETQYF; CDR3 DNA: TGTGCCAGTAATGACGGACAGGGACTAGGGGAGACCCAGTACTTC
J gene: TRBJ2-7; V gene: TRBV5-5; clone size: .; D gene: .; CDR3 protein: CASSLRGKDYEQYF; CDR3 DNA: TGTGCCAGCAGCTTAAGGGGGAAAGACTACGAGCAGTACTTC
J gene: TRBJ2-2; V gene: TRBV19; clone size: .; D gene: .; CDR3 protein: CASSMSGATPGELFF; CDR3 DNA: TGTGCCAGTAGTATGAGCGGAGCTACCCCCGGGGAGCTGTTTTTT
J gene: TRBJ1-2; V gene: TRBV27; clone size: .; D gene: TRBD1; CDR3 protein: CASSPSPGQGVDGYTF; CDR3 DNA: TGTGCCAGCAGTCCCTCCCCGGGACAGGGGGTCGATGGCTACACCTTC
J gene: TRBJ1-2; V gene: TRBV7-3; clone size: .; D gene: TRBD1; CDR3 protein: CASSQQGGNNYGYTF; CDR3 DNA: TGTGCCAGCAGCCAACAGGGGGGGAACAACTATGGCTACACCTTC
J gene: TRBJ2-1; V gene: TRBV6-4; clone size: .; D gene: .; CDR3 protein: CASSVGNEQFF; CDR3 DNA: TGTGCCAGCAGTGTGGGCAATGAGCAGTTCTTC
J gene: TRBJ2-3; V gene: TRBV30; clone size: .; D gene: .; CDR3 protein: CAWSSSTDTQYF; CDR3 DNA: TGTGCCTGGAGTTCCTCCACAGATACGCAGTATTTT
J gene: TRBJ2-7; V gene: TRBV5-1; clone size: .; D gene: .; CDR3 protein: CASSFGGLSYEQYF; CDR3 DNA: TGCGCCAGCAGCTTCGGGGGGCTCTCCTACGAGCAGTACTTC
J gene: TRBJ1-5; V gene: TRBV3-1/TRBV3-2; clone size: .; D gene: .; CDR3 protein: CASSPDTLAGQPQHF; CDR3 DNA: TGTGCCAGCAGCCCTGACACCTTAGCGGGTCAGCCCCAGCATTTT
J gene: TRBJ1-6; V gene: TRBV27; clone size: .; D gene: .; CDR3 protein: CASSFQGSSYNSPLHF; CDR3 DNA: TGTGCCAGCAGTTTCCAGGGGAGCTCCTATAATTCACCCCTCCACTTT
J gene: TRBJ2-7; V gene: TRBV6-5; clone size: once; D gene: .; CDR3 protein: CASSPRGTHEQYF; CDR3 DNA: TGTGCCAGCAGTCCAAGAGGGACCCACGAGCAGTACTTC
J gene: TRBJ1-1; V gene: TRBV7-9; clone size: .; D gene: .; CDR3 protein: CASSSRKIGETEAFF; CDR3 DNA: TGTGCCAGCAGCTCGAGGAAGATCGGGGAGACTGAAGCTTTCTTT
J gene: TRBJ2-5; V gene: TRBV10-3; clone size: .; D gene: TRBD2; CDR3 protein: CATLVGVAGQETQYF; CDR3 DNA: TGTGCCACGCTGGTTGGCGTAGCGGGACAAGAGACCCAGTACTTC
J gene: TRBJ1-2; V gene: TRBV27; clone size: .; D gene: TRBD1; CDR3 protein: CASSGSGQGRRYTF; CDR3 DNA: TGTGCCAGCAGTGGATCGGGACAGGGTCGGCGCTACACCTTC
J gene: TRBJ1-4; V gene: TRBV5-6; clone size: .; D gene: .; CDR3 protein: CASSPTGGNEKLFF; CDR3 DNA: TGTGCCAGCAGCCCGACAGGCGGGAATGAAAAACTGTTTTTT
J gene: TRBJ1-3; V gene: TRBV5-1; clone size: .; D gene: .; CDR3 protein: CASSLGLPGNTIYF; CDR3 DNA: TGCGCCAGCAGCTTAGGTCTACCTGGAAACACCATATATTTT
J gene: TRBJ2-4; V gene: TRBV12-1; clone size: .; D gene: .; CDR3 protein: CASSPMDRAVIQYF; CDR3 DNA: TGTGCCAGCAGCCCTATGGACAGGGCAGTCATTCAGTACTTC
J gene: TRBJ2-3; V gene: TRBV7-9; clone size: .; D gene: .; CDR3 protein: CASRGRLGLTDTQYF; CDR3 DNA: TGTGCCTCTCGAGGGAGGCTAGGTTTGACAGATACGCAGTATTTT
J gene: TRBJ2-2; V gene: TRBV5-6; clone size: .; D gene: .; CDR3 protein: CASSWEGIGELFF; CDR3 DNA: TGTGCCAGCAGCTGGGAAGGAATCGGGGAGCTGTTTTTT